These 28 T cell receptor beta chains were all obtained from the same sample, sequenced in a study of blood T cell repertoires in COVID-19. Assay: immunoSEQ multiplex PCR; the TCRdb copy retains only in-frame clones and omits some. The table lists a few hundred thousand clones, 81% of them singletons, with under 1.2% in the top ten. Sequencing input: peripheral blood. All receptors derive from a human donor with acute or convalescent COVID-19. The donor label of this sample is uncertain.

Written as DNA, the CDR3 is TGTGCCAGCAGTTTGGGGGGACAGGGGGGAGAGACCCAGTACTTC. The encoded protein is CASSLGGQGGETQYF. V usage is TRBV2 and J usage is TRBJ2-5; 11 bases match TRBD1. The V segment lost 5 bases and the J segment 4 bases; nucleotides outside the gene matches: 6. The CDR3 sequence is 15 residues long. CDR1 and CDR2 from the germline V gene are SNHLY and FYNNEI.

The CDR3 DNA sequence: TGCAGCGACCTTGGACAGTACTATGGCTACACCTTC. The encoded protein is CSDLGQYYGYTF. The gene calls are TRBV29-1 and TRBJ1-2, with D tentatively TRBD1 (6 bases). Germline CDR1 reads SQVTM; CDR2 reads ANQGSEA. V was pared by 7 bases and J by 3 bases, with 12 bases between. There are 12 residues in the CDR3.

The gene calls are TRBV30 and TRBJ2-5; weak D call: TRBD1 (6 bases). Per the germline V gene, CDR1 is GTSNPN and CDR2 is SVGIG (reference sequence). V was clipped by 0 bases and J by 4 bases, with 9 bases between them. This CDR3 is built from 13 residues. This CDR3 is CAWSVQGPETQYF. The CDR3 DNA follows: TGTGCCTGGAGTGTACAGGGCCCAGAGACCCAGTACTTC.

This chain joins TRBV7-2 and TRBJ1-6, with no clear D. CDR1 SGHTA and CDR2 FQGNSA come from the germline V gene. The CDR3 is made up of 15 amino acids. The V end lost 1 base, the J end lost 7 bases, and 11 bases lay between the germline ends. This CDR3 is CASSLVGSPNSPLHF. DNA for the CDR3: TGTGCCAGCAGCTTAGTCGGGAGTCCCAATTCACCCCTCCACTTT.

V is TRBV29-1 and J is TRBJ1-1, with 10 bases fitting TRBD1. The CDR3 covers 12 residues. Germline V gene sequence: CDR1 SQVTM, CDR2 ANQGSEA. This CDR3 is CSSGTGVSEAFF. The DNA for the CDR3 is TGCAGTTCCGGGACAGGGGTGTCCGAAGCTTTCTTT.

The CDR3 DNA follows: TGTGCCAGCAGTGAATTCCCAGGGGGGTATGGCTACACCTTC. Its translation: CASSEFPGGYGYTF. V gene TRBV6-1 combines with J gene TRBJ1-2; 7 nucleotides align to TRBD1. This CDR3 comprises 14 residues. The ends lost 2 bases at V and 5 bases at J; junction bases unmatched: 5. Germline loops: CDR1 MNHNS, CDR2 SASEGT.

CDR3 in amino acids: CASSPGGPGYTF. In DNA form, the CDR3 reads TGTGCCAGCAGTCCAGGGGGCCCTGGCTACACCTTC. V and J are TRBV14 and TRBJ1-2, with 8 bases aligning to TRBD1. CDR1 and CDR2 (germline): SGHDN, FVKESK. The CDR3 runs 12 residues. V lost 6 bases and J lost 7; bases outside the gene matches: 4.

The rearrangement uses TRBV7-8 and TRBJ1-6; D perhaps matches TRBD1 (5 bases). The CDR3 extends over 17 amino acids. Deletions cut 1 base from V and 10 bases from J, with 20 bases between. Germline assignment: CDR1 SGHVS and CDR2 FQNEAQ. CDR3 region: CASSLGWGRRNESPLHF. The CDR3 DNA reads TGTGCCAGCAGCTTAGGCTGGGGCCGGCGAAACGAATCACCCCTCCACTTT.

Details on this clone: Mismatch with germline at one junction end may stem from a read error. V and J are TRBV27 and TRBJ1-1; TRBD1 agrees at 7 bases. The CDR3 runs to 14 residues. Germline V gene data show CDR1 as MNHEY and CDR2 as SMNVEV (reference sequence). The CDR3 bases are TGTGCCGGCAGCACGGGACAGCCGAACACTGAAGCTTTCTTT. Its translation is CAGSTGQPNTEAFF.

The chain combines TRBV2 with TRBJ1-2, with 9 nucleotides matching TRBD1. CDR3 length: 13 residues. The germline V gene encodes CDR1 SNHLY and CDR2 FYNNEI. The V segment lost 8 bases and the J segment 7 bases; nucleotides outside the gene matches: 8. The CDR3 loop reads CASRRTGDAGYTF. In DNA form, the CDR3 reads TGTGCCAGCCGACGGACAGGGGATGCTGGCTACACCTTC.

The chain combines TRBV11-2 with TRBJ2-7; 7 nucleotides agree with TRBD1. V dropped 1 base and J dropped 5; count of bases not matched to a gene: 5. CDR1 SGHAT and CDR2 FQNNGV come from the germline V gene. This CDR3 has 14 residues. This CDR3 reads CASSLVSGGDEQYF. CDR3 in DNA: TGTGCCAGCAGCTTAGTTTCAGGGGGAGACGAGCAGTACTTC.

The chain combines TRBV11-2 with TRBJ2-1, with D unclear. CDR1 SGHAT and CDR2 FQNNGV come from the germline V gene. The CDR3 has 16 amino acids. The V end lost 1 base, the J end lost 4 bases, and 14 bases lay between the germline ends. In DNA, the CDR3 is TGTGCCAGCAGCTTAGGTAAGATCAGATTATACAATGAGCAGTTCTTC. Encoded protein: CASSLGKIRLYNEQFF.

The V and J genes are TRBV27 and TRBJ2-1, with 9 positions matching TRBD2. This CDR3 region has 16 residues. Per the germline V gene, CDR1 is MNHEY and CDR2 is SMNVEV (reference sequence). Unmatched junction bases numbered 11, after V lost 2 bases and J lost 9 bases. For the CDR3, the DNA is TGTGCCAGCAGTTTACTGGGGCTAGCGGGGACTGGTGAGCAGTTCTTC. This translates into CASSLLGLAGTGEQFF.

The rearrangement links TRBV19 to TRBJ1-2; weak D call: TRBD1 (5 bases). Per the germline V gene, CDR1 is LNHDA and CDR2 is SQIVND (reference sequence). This CDR3 region has 14 residues. Trimming stripped 3 bases from V and 4 bases from J, with 12 bases between. The CDR3 DNA is TGTGCCAGTAGTATGGAAAGGGGCACCTATGGCTACACCTTC. It encodes CASSMERGTYGYTF.

The V gene is TRBV5-6, the J gene TRBJ1-6, with 7 bases fitting TRBD1. V trimming: 6 bases; J trimming: 5 bases; junction bases outside the gene matches: 11. The CDR3 has 16 amino acids. Germline lookup yields CDR1 SGHDT and CDR2 YYEEEE. CDR3 residues: CASTKGTAGHNSPLHF. DNA of the CDR3: TGTGCCAGCACCAAAGGGACAGCGGGTCATAATTCACCCCTCCACTTT.

The chain is built from TRBV7-9 and TRBJ2-2; 15 bases map to TRBD2. The germline CDR1 and CDR2 sequences are SEHNR and FQNEAQ (reference sequence). The CDR3 consists of 18 residues. V shed 5 bases, J shed 2 bases, and the junction held 6 bases outside the gene matches. Written as DNA, the CDR3 is TGTGCCAGCAGCCCCCCGGGACTAGCGGGGGGCAACACCGGGGAGCTGTTTTTT. It yields the protein CASSPPGLAGGNTGELFF.

The CDR3 nucleotides are TGTGCCAGCAGCGCAGGCAGGGTTGATAATTCACCCCTCCACTTT. As protein: CASSAGRVDNSPLHF. The chain links TRBV9 to TRBJ1-6; weak D call: TRBD1 (5 bases). Trimming removed 3 bases from V and 5 bases from J, with 12 bases in between. The CDR3 extends over 15 amino acids. Germline V gives CDR1 SGDLS, CDR2 YYNGEE.

The chain has TRBV10-2 and TRBJ1-6, with D possibly matching TRBD1 (6 bases). The germline CDR1 and CDR2 sequences are WSHSY and SAAADI. The length of the CDR3 is 16 residues. Trimming removed 3 bases at V and 7 bases at J, with 16 bases between. The CDR3 is CASSDPRGGGNSPLHF. CDR3 in DNA: TGCGCCAGCAGTGACCCGAGAGGGGGTGGGAATTCACCCCTCCACTTT.

The chain is built from TRBV12-5 and TRBJ2-1, with 9 bases identical to TRBD2. The V gene's germline CDR1 is LGHNT and CDR2 FRNRAP. Trimming took 6 bases from V and 5 from J; bases not matched to a gene: 8. This CDR3 comprises 15 residues. The CDR3, as DNA: TGTGCTAGTGGGACGGGACTAGCCGTTCACAATGAGCAGTTCTTC. It specifies CASGTGLAVHNEQFF.

The chain joins TRBV30 to TRBJ1-3; 8 bases are a match to TRBD1. With 5 bases clipped from V and 2 bases from J, the junction kept 8 bases outside the gene matches. Germline lookup yields CDR1 GTSNPN and CDR2 SVGIG (reference sequence). The CDR3 runs to 15 residues. The CDR3 loop reads CAWGLQGGPGNTIYF. The CDR3 coding sequence is TGTGCCTGGGGACTACAGGGGGGGCCTGGAAACACCATATATTTT.

The rearrangement links TRBV7-8 to TRBJ1-5; 7 bases align to TRBD1. The CDR3 length is 15 residues. V lost 5 bases, J lost 0 bases, and 4 bases stayed unmatched. From germline, CDR1 is SGHVS and CDR2 FQNEAQ. The CDR3 DNA follows: TGTGCCAGCAGCCAGGGACAGAATAGCAATCAGCCCCAGCATTTT. The encoded protein is CASSQGQNSNQPQHF.

The chain is built from TRBV6-2 or TRBV6-3 and TRBJ2-7; no clear D. V dropped 3 bases and J dropped 6 bases, with 9 bases sitting between them. There are 12 residues in the CDR3. The germline V gene has CDR1 MNHEY and CDR2 SVGEGT. The CDR3 region has the DNA TGTGCCAGCAGTTATAACAACCCCGAGCAGTACTTC. Its protein product is CASSYNNPEQYF.

This chain uses TRBV27 with TRBJ1-4, with unresolved D. The germline V gene has CDR1 MNHEY and CDR2 SMNVEV (reference sequence). The CDR3 is 15 residues long. The V end lost 2 bases, the J end lost 8 bases, and 15 bases lay between the germline ends. CDR3 region: CASSLRGLSAEKLFF. The CDR3, as DNA: TGTGCCAGCAGTTTACGCGGTTTGTCAGCCGAAAAACTGTTTTTT.

The chain recombines TRBV27 with TRBJ1-1; TRBD1 is a possible D gene (5 bases). The V gene's germline CDR1 is MNHEY and CDR2 SMNVEV (reference sequence). The CDR3 consists of 15 residues. The V gene lost 3 bases and the J gene lost 1 base, with 12 bases spanning the gap. CDR3 amino acids: CASSFSGLRNTEAFF. The DNA of the CDR3 is TGTGCCAGCAGTTTTTCGGGACTCAGGAACACTGAAGCTTTCTTT.

V usage is TRBV12-3 or TRBV12-4 and J usage is TRBJ2-7; 7 bases are shared with TRBD2. This CDR3 is 13 amino acids long. V lost 4 bases to trimming and J lost 4 bases; unmatched junction nucleotides: 4. CDR3 nucleotides: TGTGCCAGCAGTTGGGGGGGGAGGTACGAGCAGTACTTC. Its protein is CASSWGGRYEQYF.

The rearrangement uses TRBV4-1 and TRBJ1-4; tentatively, D is TRBD1 (6 bases). The V gene lost 6 bases and the J gene lost 4 bases, with 12 bases spanning the gap. Germline V lookup: CDR1 MGHRA, CDR2 YSYEKL. The CDR3 sequence is 14 residues long. The CDR3 DNA follows: TGCGCCAGCAGTTTTCGACAGGTTAATGAAAAACTGTTTTTT. Translated, it gives CASSFRQVNEKLFF.

The J gene is TRBJ1-1, the V gene TRBV7-2, with D unclear. V dropped 1 base and J dropped 5 bases, with 8 bases sitting between them. The CDR3 sequence is 13 residues long. Germline CDR1 is SGHTA and CDR2 is FQGNSA. The CDR3 is CASSLEARTEAFF. CDR3 nucleotide sequence: TGTGCCAGCAGCTTAGAGGCCAGGACTGAAGCTTTCTTT.

The chain uses TRBV7-2 and TRBJ2-2; D perhaps matches TRBD2 (5 bases). There are 17 residues in the CDR3. Trimming shortened V by 4 bases and J by 0 bases, and 15 bases separated the two germline ends. Germline values: CDR1 SGHTA, CDR2 FQGNSA. The CDR3 DNA follows: TGTGCCAGCAGCTCACGGCACGGGAAACCGAACACCGGGGAGCTGTTTTTT. Its translation: CASSSRHGKPNTGELFF.